The sequence of this TCR beta chain was determined in a study of blood T cell repertoires in COVID-19. In the study overall: There were acute and convalescent COVID-19 samples, and they came from the United States, Italy and Spain.

Sequenced by immunoSEQ multiplex PCR; TCRdb stores in-frame clones only, minus some. The top ten hold over 1.3% of the sample, which has about 300,000 clones, less than 85% seen once. The CDR3 runs 15 residues. The germline CDR1 and CDR2 sequences are KGHSY and FQNENV. The ends were cut back, 4 bases at V and 6 bases at J, with 18 bases in the middle. Sequenced sample: peripheral blood. The chain recombines TRBV16 with TRBJ1-1; D uncertain. This receptor was taken from a human donor with COVID-19, enrolled during active disease. The donor label of this sample is uncertain. This chain's CDR3 is CASSPTASPGSEAFF. CDR3 DNA sequence: TGTGCCAGCAGCCCCACCGCGAGCCCTGGTTCTGAAGCTTTCTTT.